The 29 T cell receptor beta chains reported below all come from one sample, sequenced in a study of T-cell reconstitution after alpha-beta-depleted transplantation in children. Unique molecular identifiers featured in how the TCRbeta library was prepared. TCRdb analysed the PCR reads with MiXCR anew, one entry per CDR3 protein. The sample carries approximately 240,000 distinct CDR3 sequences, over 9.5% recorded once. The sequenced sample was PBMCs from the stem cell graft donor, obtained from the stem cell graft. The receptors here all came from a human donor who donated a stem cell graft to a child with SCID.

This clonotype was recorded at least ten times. DNA of the CDR3: TGTGCCAGCAGTCCAACAGGGGGTGGAGAGACCCAGTACTTC. Protein sequence: CASSPTGGGETQYF. V usage is TRBV28 and J usage is TRBJ2-5; 8 nucleotides align to TRBD1. In germline, CDR1 is MDHEN, CDR2 SYDVKM. The CDR3 loop spans 14 amino acids. J gave up 4 bases and V 5 bases, and 6 bases lay outside the gene matches.

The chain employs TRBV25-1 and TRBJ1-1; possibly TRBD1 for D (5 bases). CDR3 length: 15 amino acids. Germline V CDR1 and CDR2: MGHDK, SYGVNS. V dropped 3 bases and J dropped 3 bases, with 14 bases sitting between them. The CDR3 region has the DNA TGTGCCAGCAGTGAGGTCGACAGAGAGCACACTGAAGCTTTCTTT. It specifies CASSEVDREHTEAFF.

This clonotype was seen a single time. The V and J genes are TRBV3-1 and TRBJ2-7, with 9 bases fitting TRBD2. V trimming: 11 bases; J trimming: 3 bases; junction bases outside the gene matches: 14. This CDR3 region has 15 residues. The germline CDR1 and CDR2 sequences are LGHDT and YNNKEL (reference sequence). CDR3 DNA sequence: TGTGCCTCCTGCCCCGGGACTAGCAACCGCTACGAGCAGTACTTC. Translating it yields CASCPGTSNRYEQYF.

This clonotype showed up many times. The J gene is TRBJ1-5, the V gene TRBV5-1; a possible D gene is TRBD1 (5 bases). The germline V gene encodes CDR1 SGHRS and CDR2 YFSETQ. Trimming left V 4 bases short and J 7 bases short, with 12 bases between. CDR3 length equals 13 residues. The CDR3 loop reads CASSLGEGQPQHF. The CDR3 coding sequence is TGCGCCAGCAGCCTGGGGGAGGGCCAGCCCCAGCATTTT.

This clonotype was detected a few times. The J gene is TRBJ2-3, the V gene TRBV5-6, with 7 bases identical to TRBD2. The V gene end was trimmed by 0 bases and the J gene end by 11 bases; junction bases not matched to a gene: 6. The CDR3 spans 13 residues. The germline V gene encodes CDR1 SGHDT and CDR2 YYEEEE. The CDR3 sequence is CASSLGGGIGQYF. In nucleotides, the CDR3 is TGTGCCAGCAGCTTGGGGGGGGGTATCGGGCAGTATTTT.

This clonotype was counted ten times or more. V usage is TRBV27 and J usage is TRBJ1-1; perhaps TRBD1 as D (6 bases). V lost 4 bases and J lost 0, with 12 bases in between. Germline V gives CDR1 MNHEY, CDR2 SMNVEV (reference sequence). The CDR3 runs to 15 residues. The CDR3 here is CASSSSTGMNTEAFF. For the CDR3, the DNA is TGTGCCAGCAGTTCGTCGACAGGTATGAACACTGAAGCTTTCTTT.

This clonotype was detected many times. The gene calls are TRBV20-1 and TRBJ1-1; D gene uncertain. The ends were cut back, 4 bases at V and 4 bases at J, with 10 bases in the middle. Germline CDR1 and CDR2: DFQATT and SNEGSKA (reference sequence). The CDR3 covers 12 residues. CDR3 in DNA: TGCAGTGCTATGGCCCTATCCACTGAAGCTTTCTTT. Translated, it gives CSAMALSTEAFF.

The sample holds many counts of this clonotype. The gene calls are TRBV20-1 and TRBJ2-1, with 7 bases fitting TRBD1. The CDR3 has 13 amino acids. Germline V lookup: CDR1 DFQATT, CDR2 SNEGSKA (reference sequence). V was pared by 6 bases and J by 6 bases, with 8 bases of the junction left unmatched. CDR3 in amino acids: CSALRQGTNEQFF. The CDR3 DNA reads TGCAGTGCCCTAAGACAGGGTACCAATGAGCAGTTCTTC.

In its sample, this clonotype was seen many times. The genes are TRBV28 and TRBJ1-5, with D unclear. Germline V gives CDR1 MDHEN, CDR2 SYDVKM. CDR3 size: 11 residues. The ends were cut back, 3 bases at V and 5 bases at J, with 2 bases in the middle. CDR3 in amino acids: CASSFDQPQHF. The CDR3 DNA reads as TGTGCCAGCAGTTTTGATCAGCCCCAGCATTTT.

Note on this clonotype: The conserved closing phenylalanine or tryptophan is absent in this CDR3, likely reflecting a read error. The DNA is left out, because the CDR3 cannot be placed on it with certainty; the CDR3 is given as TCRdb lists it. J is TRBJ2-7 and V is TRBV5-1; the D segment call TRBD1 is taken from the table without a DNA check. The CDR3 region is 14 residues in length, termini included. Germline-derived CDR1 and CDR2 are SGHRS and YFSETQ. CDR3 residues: CASSLETGSYERYY.

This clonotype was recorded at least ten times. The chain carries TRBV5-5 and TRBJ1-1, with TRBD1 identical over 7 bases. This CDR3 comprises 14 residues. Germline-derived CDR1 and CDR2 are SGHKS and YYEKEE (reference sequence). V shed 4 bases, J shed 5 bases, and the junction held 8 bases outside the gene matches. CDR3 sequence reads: CASSDAGGRTEAFF. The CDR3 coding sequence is TGTGCCAGCAGCGACGCAGGGGGGAGGACTGAAGCTTTCTTT.

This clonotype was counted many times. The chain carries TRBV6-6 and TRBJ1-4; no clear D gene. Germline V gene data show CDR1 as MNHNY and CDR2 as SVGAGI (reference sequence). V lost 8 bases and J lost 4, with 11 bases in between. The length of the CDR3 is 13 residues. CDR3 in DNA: TGTGCCAGCTTTAACGGGGTTAATGAAAAACTGTTTTTT. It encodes CASFNGVNEKLFF.

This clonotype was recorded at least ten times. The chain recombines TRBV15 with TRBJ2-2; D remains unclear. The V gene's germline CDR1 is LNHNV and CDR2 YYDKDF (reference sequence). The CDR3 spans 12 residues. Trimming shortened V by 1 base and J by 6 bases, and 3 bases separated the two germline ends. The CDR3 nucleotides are TGTGCCACCAGCAGAGTCCCCGGGGAGCTGTTTTTT. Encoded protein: CATSRVPGELFF.

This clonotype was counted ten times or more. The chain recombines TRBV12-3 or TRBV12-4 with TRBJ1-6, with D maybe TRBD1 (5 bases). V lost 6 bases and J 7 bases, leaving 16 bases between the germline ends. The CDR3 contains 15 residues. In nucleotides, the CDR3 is TGTGCCAGCAGGCCCTCGGGGGTTCGAAATTCACCCCTCCACTTT. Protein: CASRPSGVRNSPLHF.

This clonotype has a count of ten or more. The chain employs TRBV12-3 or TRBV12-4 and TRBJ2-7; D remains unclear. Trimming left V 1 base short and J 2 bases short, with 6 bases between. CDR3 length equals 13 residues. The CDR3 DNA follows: TGTGCCAGCAGTTTAGGACATACCTACGAGCAGTACTTC. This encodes CASSLGHTYEQYF.

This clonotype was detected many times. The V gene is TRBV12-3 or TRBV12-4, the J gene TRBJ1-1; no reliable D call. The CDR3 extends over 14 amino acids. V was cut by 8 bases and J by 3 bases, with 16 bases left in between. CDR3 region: CASAPLGGYTEAFF. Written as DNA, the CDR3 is TGTGCCAGCGCCCCCTTGGGAGGGTACACTGAAGCTTTCTTT.

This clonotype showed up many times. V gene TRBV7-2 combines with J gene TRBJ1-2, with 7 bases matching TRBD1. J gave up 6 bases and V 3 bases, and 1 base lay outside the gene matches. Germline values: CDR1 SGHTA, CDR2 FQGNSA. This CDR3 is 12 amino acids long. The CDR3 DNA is TGTGCCAGCAGCTTGACAGGGAATGGCTACACCTTC. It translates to CASSLTGNGYTF. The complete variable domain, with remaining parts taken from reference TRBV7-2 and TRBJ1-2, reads GAGVSQSPSNKVTEKGKDVELRCDPISGHTALYWYRQSLGQGLEFLIYFQGNSAPDKSGLPSDRFSAERTGGSVSTLTIQRTQQEDSAVYLCASSLTGNGYTFGSGTRLTVV.

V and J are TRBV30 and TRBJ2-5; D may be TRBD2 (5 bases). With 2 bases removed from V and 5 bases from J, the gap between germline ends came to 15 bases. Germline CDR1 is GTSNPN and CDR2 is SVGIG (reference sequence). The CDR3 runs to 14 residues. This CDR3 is CAWSSEVVSETQYF. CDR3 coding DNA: TGTGCCTGGAGTTCGGAGGTTGTGTCGGAGACCCAGTACTTC.

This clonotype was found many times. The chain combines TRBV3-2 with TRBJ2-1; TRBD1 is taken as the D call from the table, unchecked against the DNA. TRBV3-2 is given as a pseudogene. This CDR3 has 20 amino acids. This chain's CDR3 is CASSQEGASLIVGSYNEQFF. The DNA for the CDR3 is TGTGCCAGCAGCCAAGAGGGGGCCAGTCTAATAGTCGGCTCCTACAATGAGCAGTTCTTC.

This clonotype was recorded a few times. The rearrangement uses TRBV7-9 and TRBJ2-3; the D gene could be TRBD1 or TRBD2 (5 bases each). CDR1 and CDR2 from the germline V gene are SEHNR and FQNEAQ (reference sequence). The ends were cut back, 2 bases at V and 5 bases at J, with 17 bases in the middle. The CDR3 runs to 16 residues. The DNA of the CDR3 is TGTGCCAGCAGCTTAATGAGGAGAGGGGCTGGAGATACGCAGTATTTT. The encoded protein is CASSLMRRGAGDTQYF.

The CDR3 reads CASSRYQGGGYNEQFF. For the CDR3, the DNA is TGTGCCAGCAGTCGTTATCAGGGGGGGGGGTACAATGAGCAGTTCTTC. The chain employs TRBV6-1 and TRBJ2-1; tentatively, D is TRBD1 or TRBD2 (7 bases each). V lost 5 bases and J 4 bases, leaving 18 bases between the germline ends. CDR1 is MNHNS, CDR2 SASEGT, per germline. This CDR3 is 16 amino acids long.

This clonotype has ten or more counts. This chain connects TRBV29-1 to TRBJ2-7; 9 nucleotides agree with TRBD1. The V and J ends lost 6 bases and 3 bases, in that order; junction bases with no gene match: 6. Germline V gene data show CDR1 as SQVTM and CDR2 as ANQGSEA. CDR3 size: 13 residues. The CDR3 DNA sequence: TGCAGCGTCACCGGGACAGGGATCTACGAGCAGTACTTC. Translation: CSVTGTGIYEQYF.

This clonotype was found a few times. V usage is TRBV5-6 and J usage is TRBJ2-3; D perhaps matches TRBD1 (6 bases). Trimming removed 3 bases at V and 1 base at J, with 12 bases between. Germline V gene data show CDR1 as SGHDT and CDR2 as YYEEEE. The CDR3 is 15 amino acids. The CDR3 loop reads CASSYRDPRTDTQYF. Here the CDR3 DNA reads TGTGCCAGCAGCTACAGGGATCCTCGCACAGATACGCAGTATTTT.

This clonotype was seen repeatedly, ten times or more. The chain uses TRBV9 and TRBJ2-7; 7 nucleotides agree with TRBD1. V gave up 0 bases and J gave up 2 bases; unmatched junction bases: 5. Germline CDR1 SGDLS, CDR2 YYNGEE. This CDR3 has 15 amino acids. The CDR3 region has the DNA TGTGCCAGCAGCGTAGCCGGGACAGTAACCTACGAGCAGTACTTC. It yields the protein CASSVAGTVTYEQYF.

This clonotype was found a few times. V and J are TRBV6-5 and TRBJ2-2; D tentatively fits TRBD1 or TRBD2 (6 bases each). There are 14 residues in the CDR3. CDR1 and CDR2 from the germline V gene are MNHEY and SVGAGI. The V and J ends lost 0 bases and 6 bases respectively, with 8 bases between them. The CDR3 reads CASSYSRGAGELFF. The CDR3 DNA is TGTGCCAGCAGTTACTCGAGGGGGGCCGGGGAGCTGTTTTTT.

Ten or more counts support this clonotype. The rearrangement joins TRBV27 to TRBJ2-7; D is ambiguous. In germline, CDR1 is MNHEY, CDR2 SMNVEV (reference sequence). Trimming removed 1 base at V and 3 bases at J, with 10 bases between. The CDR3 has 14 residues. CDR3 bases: TGTGCCAGCAGTTTATTGCCGGTCGACTACGAGCAGTACTTC. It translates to CASSLLPVDYEQYF.

CDR3 nucleotides: TGCAGCGTTGACACCGGACAGGGGATGTCCTACGAGCAGTACTTC. Translation: CSVDTGQGMSYEQYF. This chain uses TRBV29-1 with TRBJ2-7, with 9 nucleotides matching TRBD1. With 3 bases clipped from V and 1 base from J, the junction kept 7 bases outside the gene matches. Germline V gives CDR1 SQVTM, CDR2 ANQGSEA. CDR3 length: 15 amino acids.

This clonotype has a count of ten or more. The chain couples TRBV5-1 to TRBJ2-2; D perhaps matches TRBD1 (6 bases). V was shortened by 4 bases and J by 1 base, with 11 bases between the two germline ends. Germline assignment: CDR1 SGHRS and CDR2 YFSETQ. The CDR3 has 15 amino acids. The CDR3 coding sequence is TGCGCCAGCAGCGGTTGGACAGTGAACACCGGGGAGCTGTTTTTT. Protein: CASSGWTVNTGELFF. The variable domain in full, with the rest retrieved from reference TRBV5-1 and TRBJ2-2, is KAGVTQTPRYLIKTRGQQVTLSCSPISGHRSVSWYQQTPGQGLQFLFEYFSETQRNKGNFPGRFSGRQFSNSRSEMNVSTLELGDSALYLCASSGWTVNTGELFFGEGSRLTVL.

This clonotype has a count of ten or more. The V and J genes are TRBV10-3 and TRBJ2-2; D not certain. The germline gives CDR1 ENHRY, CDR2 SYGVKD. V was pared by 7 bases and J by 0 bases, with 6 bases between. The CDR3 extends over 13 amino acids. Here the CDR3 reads CAINSANTGELFF. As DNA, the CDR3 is TGTGCCATCAACAGCGCGAACACCGGGGAGCTGTTTTTT.